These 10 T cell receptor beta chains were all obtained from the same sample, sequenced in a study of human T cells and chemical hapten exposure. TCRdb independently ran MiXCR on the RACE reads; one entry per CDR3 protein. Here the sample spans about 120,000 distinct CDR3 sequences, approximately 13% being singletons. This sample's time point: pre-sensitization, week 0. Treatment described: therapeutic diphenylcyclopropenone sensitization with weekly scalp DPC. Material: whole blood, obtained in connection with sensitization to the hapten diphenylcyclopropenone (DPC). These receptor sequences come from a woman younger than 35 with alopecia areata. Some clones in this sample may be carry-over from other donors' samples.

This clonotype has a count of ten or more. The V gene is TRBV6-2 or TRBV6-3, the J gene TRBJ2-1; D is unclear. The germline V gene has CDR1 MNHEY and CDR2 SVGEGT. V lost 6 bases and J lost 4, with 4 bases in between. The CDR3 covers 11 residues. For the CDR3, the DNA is TGTGCCAGCAGCCAATACAATGAGCAGTTCTTC. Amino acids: CASSQYNEQFF.

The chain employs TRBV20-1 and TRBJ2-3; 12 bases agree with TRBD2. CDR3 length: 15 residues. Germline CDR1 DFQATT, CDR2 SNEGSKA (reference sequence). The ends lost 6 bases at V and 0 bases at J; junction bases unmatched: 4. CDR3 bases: TGCAGTGCCACGACTAGCGGGGGAAGCACAGATACGCAGTATTTT. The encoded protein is CSATTSGGSTDTQYF.

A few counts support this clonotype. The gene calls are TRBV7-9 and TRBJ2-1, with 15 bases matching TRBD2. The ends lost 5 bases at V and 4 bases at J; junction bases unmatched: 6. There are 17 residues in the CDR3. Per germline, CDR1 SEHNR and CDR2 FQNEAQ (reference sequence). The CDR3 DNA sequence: TGTGCCAGCAGCCCTCGGACTAGCGGGGGGGGTTACAATGAGCAGTTCTTC. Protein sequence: CASSPRTSGGGYNEQFF.

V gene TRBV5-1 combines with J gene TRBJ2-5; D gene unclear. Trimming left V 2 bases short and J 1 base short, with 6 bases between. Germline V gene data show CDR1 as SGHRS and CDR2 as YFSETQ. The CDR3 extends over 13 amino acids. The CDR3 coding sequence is TGCGCCAGCAGCTTTGGACCCCAAGAGACCCAGTACTTC. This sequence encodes CASSFGPQETQYF.

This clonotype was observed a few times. In DNA form, the CDR3 reads TGTGCCAGCAGTTTATCGGCGTACTCAACTAGCACAGATACGCAGTATTTT. It translates to CASSLSAYSTSTDTQYF. The chain uses TRBV28 and TRBJ2-3; no firm D call. The CDR3 spans 17 residues. Germline assignment: CDR1 MDHEN and CDR2 SYDVKM. Trimming left V 1 base short and J 0 bases short, with 14 bases between.

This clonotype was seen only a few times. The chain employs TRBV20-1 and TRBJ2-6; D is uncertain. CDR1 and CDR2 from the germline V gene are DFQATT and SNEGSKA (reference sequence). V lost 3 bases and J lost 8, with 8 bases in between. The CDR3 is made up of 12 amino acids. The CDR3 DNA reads TGCAGTGCTAGCAGAGATACCAACGTCCTGACTTTC. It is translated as CSASRDTNVLTF.

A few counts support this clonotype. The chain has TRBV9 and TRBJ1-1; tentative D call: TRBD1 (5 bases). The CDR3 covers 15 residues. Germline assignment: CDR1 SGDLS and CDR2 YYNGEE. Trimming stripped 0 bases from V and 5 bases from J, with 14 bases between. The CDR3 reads CASSVVAGSGTEAFF. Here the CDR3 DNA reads TGTGCCAGCAGCGTAGTGGCAGGGAGTGGGACTGAAGCTTTCTTT.

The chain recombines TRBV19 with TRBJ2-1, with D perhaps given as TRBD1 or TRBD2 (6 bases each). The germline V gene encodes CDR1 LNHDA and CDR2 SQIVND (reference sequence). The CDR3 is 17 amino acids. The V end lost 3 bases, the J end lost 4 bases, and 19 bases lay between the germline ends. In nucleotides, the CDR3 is TGTGCCAGTAGTATTTCCCTCCGGGGGCCCGGGTACAATGAGCAGTTCTTC. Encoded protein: CASSISLRGPGYNEQFF.

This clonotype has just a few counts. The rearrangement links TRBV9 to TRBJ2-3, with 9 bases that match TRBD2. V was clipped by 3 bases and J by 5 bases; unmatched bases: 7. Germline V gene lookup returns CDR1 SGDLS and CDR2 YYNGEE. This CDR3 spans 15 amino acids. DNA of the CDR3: TGTGCCAGCAGCGGGAAGCGGGGGGCCGGAGATACGCAGTATTTT. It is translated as CASSGKRGAGDTQYF.

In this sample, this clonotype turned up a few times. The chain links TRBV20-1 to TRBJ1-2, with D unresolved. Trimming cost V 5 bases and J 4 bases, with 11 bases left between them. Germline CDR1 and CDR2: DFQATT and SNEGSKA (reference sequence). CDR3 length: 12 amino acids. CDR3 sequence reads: CSARWTVYGYTF. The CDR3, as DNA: TGCAGTGCTCGATGGACCGTCTATGGCTACACCTTC.